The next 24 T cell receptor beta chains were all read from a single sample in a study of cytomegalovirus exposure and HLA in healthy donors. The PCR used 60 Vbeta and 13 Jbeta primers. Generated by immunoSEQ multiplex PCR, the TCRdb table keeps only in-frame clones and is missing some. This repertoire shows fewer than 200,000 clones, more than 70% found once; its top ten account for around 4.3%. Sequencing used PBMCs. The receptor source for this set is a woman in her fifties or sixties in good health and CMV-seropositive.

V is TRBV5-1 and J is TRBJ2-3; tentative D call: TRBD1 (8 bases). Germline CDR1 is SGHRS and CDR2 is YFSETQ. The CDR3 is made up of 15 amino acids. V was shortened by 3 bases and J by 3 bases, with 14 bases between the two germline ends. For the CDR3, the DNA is TGCGCCAGCAGCTCCGGACAGGGAGGGACAGATACGCAGTATTTT. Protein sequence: CASSSGQGGTDTQYF. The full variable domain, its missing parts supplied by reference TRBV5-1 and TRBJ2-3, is KAGVTQTPRYLIKTRGQQVTLSCSPISGHRSVSWYQQTPGQGLQFLFEYFSETQRNKGNFPGRFSGRQFSNSRSEMNVSTLELGDSALYLCASSSGQGGTDTQYFGPGTRLTVL.

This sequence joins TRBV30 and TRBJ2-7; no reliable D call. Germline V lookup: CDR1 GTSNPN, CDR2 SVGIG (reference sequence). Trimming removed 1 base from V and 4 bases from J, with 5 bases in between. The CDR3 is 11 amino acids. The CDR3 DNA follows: TGTGCCTGGAGTGCAGGTTACGAGCAGTACTTC. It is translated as CAWSAGYEQYF.

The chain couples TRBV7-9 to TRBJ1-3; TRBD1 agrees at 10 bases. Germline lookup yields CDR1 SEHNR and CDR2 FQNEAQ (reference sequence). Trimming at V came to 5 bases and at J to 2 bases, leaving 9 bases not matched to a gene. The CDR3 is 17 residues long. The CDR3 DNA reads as TGTGCCAGCAGCCCGACAGGGGGCGCATGGACTGGAAACACCATATATTTT. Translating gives CASSPTGGAWTGNTIYF.

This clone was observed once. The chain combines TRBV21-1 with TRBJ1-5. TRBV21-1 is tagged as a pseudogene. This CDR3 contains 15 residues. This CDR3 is CASKFAGAPPQPQHF. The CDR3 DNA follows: TGTGCCAGCAAGTTTGCGGGGGCTCCTCCCCAGCCCCAGCATTTT.

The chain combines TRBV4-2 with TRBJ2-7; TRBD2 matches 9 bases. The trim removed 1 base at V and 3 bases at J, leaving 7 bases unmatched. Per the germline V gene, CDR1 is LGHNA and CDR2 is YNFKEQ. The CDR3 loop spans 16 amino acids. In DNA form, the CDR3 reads TGTGCCAGCAGCCAAGCTAGCGGGACCTCCGTCTACGAGCAGTACTTC. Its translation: CASSQASGTSVYEQYF.

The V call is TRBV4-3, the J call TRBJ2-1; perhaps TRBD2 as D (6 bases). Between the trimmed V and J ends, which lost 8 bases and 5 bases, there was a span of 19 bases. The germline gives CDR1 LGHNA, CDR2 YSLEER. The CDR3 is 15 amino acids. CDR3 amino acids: CASSLDGTSHNEQFF. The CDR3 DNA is TGCGCCAGCTCGCTGGACGGGACTTCTCACAATGAGCAGTTCTTC.

The CDR3 loop is CASSLKGSGLEAFF. CDR3 coding DNA: TGTGCCAGCAGCTTAAAGGGGTCGGGTTTGGAGGCTTTCTTT. The chain combines TRBV7-2 with TRBJ1-1; D might be TRBD1 (5 bases). The CDR3 contains 14 residues. The ends were cut back, 2 bases at V and 11 bases at J, with 18 bases in the middle. The germline V gene has CDR1 SGHTA and CDR2 FQGNSA. Filled out from reference TRBV7-2 and TRBJ1-1, the complete variable domain reads GAGVSQSPSNKVTEKGKDVELRCDPISGHTALYWYRQSLGQGLEFLIYFQGNSAPDKSGLPSDRFSAERTGGSVSTLTIQRTQQEDSAVYLCASSLKGSGLEAFFGQGTRLTVV.

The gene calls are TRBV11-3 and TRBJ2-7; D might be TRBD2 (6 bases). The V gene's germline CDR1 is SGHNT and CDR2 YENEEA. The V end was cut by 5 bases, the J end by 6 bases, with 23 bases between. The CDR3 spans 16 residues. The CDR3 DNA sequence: TGTGCCAGCAGCCCCTGCCCCCCGACTAGTCCCTGCGAGCAGTACTTC. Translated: CASSPCPPTSPCEQYF.

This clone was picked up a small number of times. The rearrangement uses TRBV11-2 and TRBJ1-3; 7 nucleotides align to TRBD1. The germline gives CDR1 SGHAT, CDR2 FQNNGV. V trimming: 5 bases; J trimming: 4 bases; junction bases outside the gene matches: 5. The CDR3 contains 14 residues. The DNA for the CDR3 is TGTGCCAGCAGCCCTACAGGGGCCGGAAACACCATATATTTT. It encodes CASSPTGAGNTIYF.

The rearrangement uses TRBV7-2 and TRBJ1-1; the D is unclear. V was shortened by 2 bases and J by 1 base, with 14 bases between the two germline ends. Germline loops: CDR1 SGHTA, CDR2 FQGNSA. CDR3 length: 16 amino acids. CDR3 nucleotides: TGTGCCAGCAGCTTAAACGGAGGACGGCAGAACACTGAAGCTTTCTTT. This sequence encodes CASSLNGGRQNTEAFF.

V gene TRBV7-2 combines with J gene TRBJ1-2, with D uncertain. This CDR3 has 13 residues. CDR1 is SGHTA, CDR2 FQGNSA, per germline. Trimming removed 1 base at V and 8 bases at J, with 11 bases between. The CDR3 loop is CASSLDGRGGYTF. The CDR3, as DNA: TGTGCCAGCAGCTTAGACGGCCGAGGGGGCTACACCTTC.

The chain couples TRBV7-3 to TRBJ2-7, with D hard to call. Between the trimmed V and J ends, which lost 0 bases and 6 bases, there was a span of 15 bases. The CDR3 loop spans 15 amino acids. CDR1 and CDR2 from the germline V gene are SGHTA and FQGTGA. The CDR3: CASSLTWQASSEQYF. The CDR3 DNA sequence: TGTGCCAGCAGCTTAACTTGGCAGGCTTCTTCCGAGCAGTACTTC.

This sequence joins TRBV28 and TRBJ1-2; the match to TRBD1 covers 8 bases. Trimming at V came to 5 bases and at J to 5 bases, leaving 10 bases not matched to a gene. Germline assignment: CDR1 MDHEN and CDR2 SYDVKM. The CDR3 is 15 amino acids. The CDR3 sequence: CASSTHTGGGYGYTF. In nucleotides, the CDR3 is TGTGCCAGCAGTACCCATACAGGGGGAGGGTATGGCTACACCTTC.

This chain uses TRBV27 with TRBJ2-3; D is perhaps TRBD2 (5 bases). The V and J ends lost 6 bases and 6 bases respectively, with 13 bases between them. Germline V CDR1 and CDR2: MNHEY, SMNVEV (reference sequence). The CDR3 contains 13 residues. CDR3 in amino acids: CASRPSGGDTQYF. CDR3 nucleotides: TGTGCCAGCAGACCCTCCGGCGGGGATACGCAGTATTTT.

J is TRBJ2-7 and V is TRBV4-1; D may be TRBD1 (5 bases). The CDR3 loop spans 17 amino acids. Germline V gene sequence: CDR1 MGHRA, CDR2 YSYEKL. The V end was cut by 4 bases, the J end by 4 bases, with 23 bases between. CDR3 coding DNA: TGCGCCAGCAGCCCAACCGTAACGCCAAAGGGGTATTACGAGCAGTACTTC. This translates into CASSPTVTPKGYYEQYF.

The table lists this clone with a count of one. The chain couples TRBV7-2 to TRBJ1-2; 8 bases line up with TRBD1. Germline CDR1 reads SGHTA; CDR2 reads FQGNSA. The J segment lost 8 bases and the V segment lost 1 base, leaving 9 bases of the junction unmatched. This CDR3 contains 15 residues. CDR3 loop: CASSLDGAGGSGYTF. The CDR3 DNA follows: TGTGCCAGCAGCTTAGATGGGGCAGGGGGCTCGGGCTACACCTTC.

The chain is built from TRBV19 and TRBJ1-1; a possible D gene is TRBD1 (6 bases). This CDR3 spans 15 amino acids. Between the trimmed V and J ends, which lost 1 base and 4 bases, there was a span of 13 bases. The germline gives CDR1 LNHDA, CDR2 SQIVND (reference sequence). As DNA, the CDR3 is TGTGCCAGTAGTATAGTTTCAGGGGTATCCACTGAAGCTTTCTTT. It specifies CASSIVSGVSTEAFF.

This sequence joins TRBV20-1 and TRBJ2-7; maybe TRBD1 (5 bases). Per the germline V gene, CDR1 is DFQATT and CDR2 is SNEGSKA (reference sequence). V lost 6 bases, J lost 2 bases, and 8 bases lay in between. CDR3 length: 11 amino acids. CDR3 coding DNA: TGCAGTGCGCCGACAGCCTACGAGCAGTACTTC. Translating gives CSAPTAYEQYF.

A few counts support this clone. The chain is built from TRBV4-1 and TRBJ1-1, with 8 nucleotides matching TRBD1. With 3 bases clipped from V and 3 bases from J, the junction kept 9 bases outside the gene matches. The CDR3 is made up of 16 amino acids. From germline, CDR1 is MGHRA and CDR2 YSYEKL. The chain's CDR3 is CASSQSRTGRDTEAFF. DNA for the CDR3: TGCGCCAGCAGCCAGTCCAGGACAGGGAGGGACACTGAAGCTTTCTTT.

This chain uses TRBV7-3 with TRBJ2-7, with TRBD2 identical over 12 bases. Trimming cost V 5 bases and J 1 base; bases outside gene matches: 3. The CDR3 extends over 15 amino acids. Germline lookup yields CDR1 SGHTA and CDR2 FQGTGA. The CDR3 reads CASSQTSGGSYEQYF. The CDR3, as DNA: TGTGCCAGCAGCCAAACTAGCGGGGGGTCCTACGAGCAGTACTTC.

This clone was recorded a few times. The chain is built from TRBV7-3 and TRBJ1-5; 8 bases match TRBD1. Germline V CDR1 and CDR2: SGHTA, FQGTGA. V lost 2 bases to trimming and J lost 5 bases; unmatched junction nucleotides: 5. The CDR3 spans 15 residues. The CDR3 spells CASSLGTGKDQPQHF. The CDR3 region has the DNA TGTGCCAGCAGCTTAGGGACAGGCAAGGATCAGCCCCAGCATTTT. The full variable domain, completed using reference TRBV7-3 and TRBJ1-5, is GAGVSQTPSNKVTEKGKYVELRCDPISGHTALYWYRQSLGQGPEFLIYFQGTGAADDSGLPNDRFFAVRPEGSVSTLKIQRTERGDSAVYLCASSLGTGKDQPQHFGDGTRLSIL.

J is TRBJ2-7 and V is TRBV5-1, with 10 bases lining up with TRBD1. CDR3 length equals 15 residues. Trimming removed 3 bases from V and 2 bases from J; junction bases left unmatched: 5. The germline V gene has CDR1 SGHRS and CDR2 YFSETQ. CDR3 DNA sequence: TGCGCCAGCAGCTCAGGACAGGGGGGAACCTACGAGCAGTACTTC. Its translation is CASSSGQGGTYEQYF. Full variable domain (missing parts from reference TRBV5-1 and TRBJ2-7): KAGVTQTPRYLIKTRGQQVTLSCSPISGHRSVSWYQQTPGQGLQFLFEYFSETQRNKGNFPGRFSGRQFSNSRSEMNVSTLELGDSALYLCASSSGQGGTYEQYFGPGTRLTVT.

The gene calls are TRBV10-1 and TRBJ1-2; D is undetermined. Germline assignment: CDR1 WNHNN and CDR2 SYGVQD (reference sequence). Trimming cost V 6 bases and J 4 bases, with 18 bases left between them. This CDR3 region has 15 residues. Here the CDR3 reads CASSPDPNGGYGYTF. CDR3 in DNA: TGCGCCAGCAGCCCCGACCCTAACGGCGGCTATGGCTACACCTTC.

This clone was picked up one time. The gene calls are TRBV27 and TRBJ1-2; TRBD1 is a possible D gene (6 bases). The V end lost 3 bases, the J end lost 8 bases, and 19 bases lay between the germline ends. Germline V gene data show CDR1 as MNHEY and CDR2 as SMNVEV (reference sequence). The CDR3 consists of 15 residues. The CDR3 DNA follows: TGTGCCAGCAGTTTCCGGGTCCGGGGGGCAAGAGGCTACACCTTC. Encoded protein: CASSFRVRGARGYTF.